Presented here are 32 T cell receptor beta chains from one specimen sequenced in a study of blood T cell repertoires in COVID-19. Sequenced by immunoSEQ multiplex PCR; TCRdb stores in-frame clones only, minus some. The repertoire holds 180,000 or so clones, with over 75% as singletons. What was sequenced was peripheral blood. The receptor source for this set is a man in his 60s with acute or convalescent COVID-19.

The chain employs TRBV3-1 (or the pseudogene TRBV3-2) and TRBJ2-1; TRBD2 is a possible D gene (6 bases). Trimming pared 0 bases from V and 10 bases from J, leaving 13 bases between. Per the germline V gene, CDR1 is LGHDT and CDR2 is YNNKEL (reference sequence). This CDR3 region has 14 residues. CDR3 coding DNA: TGTGCCAGCAGCCAAGATCACGGCGGGACCGAGCAGTTCTTC. It specifies CASSQDHGGTEQFF.

V and J are TRBV9 and TRBJ2-1; 8 nucleotides align to TRBD2. V lost 0 bases to trimming and J lost 6 bases; unmatched junction nucleotides: 5. CDR1 is SGDLS and CDR2 is YYNGEE in the germline V gene. This CDR3 has 15 residues. The CDR3 protein is CASSVGSGIGNEQFF. The DNA for the CDR3 is TGTGCCAGCAGCGTAGGTAGCGGGATCGGCAATGAGCAGTTCTTC.

In its sample, this clone was seen once. The chain has TRBV28 and TRBJ2-7; D gene uncertain. Germline loops: CDR1 MDHEN, CDR2 SYDVKM. The CDR3 is 13 residues long. The V gene lost 2 bases and the J gene lost 8 bases, with 13 bases spanning the gap. This CDR3 reads CASSLRSHRKQYF. CDR3 nucleotide sequence: TGTGCCAGCAGTTTAAGGTCCCACAGAAAGCAGTACTTC. Full variable domain (rest looked up from reference TRBV28 and TRBJ2-7): DVKVTQSSRYLVKRTGEKVFLECVQDMDHENMFWYRQDPGLGLRLIYFSYDVKMKEKGDIPEGYSVSREKKERFSLILESASTNQTSMYLCASSLRSHRKQYFGPGTRLTVT.

The chain employs TRBV11-2 and TRBJ2-3; 9 bases are a match to TRBD2. The CDR3 sequence is 14 residues long. V dropped 6 bases and J dropped 1; count of bases not matched to a gene: 2. Germline CDR1 is SGHAT and CDR2 is FQNNGV. CDR3 protein: CASRAGGGTDTQYF. CDR3 bases: TGTGCCAGCAGAGCGGGAGGTGGCACAGATACGCAGTATTTT.

This chain uses TRBV7-8 with TRBJ1-4; D is ambiguous. CDR1 and CDR2 from the germline V gene are SGHVS and FQNEAQ. Between the trimmed V and J ends, which lost 1 base and 2 bases, there was a span of 8 bases. The CDR3 covers 15 residues. The DNA of the CDR3 is TGTGCCAGCAGCTTAGAAACGAGGACTAATGAAAAACTGTTTTTT. Amino acids: CASSLETRTNEKLFF.

The chain is built from TRBV6-6 and TRBJ2-2; 13 bases are a match to TRBD2. This CDR3 is built from 18 residues. Looked up from germline, CDR1 is MNHNY and CDR2 is SVGAGI (reference sequence). Unmatched junction bases numbered 12, after V lost 6 bases and J lost 5 bases. The CDR3 DNA is TGTGCCAGCAGCCGATGGACTAGCGGGAGAGTTGGAACCGGGGAGCTGTTTTTT. Its translation is CASSRWTSGRVGTGELFF.

This chain links TRBV7-9 with TRBJ1-3; 7 bases match TRBD1. The V gene end was trimmed by 3 bases and the J gene end by 0 bases; junction bases not matched to a gene: 8. Germline V gene data show CDR1 as SEHNR and CDR2 as FQNEAQ (reference sequence). This CDR3 contains 17 residues. This chain's CDR3 is CASSFTGDPSSGNTIYF. The CDR3 DNA follows: TGTGCCAGCAGCTTTACAGGGGACCCTAGCTCTGGAAACACCATATATTTT.

This chain joins TRBV5-4 and TRBJ2-3, with TRBD2 identical over 13 bases. Germline-derived CDR1 and CDR2 are SGHNT and YYREEE (reference sequence). The CDR3 loop spans 16 amino acids. The trim removed 4 bases at V and 3 bases at J, leaving 5 bases unmatched. In DNA form, the CDR3 reads TGTGCCAGCAGCAATGGACTAGCGGGAGCGACAGATACGCAGTATTTT. It yields the protein CASSNGLAGATDTQYF. The full variable domain, with the rest looked up from reference TRBV5-4 and TRBJ2-3, is ETGVTQSPTHLIKTRGQQVTLRCSSQSGHNTVSWYQQALGQGPQFIFQYYREEENGRGNFPPRFSGLQFPNYSSELNVNALELDDSALYLCASSNGLAGATDTQYFGPGTRLTVL.

The chain employs TRBV7-2 and TRBJ2-2; TRBD1 matches 7 bases. V was pared by 4 bases and J by 7 bases, with 15 bases of the junction left unmatched. The CDR3 sequence is 17 residues long. Germline V gene data show CDR1 as SGHTA and CDR2 as FQGNSA. CDR3 loop: CASSSTHRGRPVGELFF. The DNA for the CDR3 is TGTGCCAGCAGCTCAACCCATAGGGGGCGCCCCGTCGGGGAGCTGTTTTTT.

This chain joins TRBV28 and TRBJ2-3; D may be TRBD1 (5 bases). Deletions cut 5 bases from V and 10 bases from J, with 22 bases between. Germline values: CDR1 MDHEN, CDR2 SYDVKM. CDR3 length equals 15 residues. In DNA, the CDR3 is TGTGCCAGCAGTACGACGACAGTCCAGGCCGCCCCGCAGTATTTT. It is translated as CASSTTTVQAAPQYF. The full variable domain, rest sourced from reference TRBV28 and TRBJ2-3, is DVKVTQSSRYLVKRTGEKVFLECVQDMDHENMFWYRQDPGLGLRLIYFSYDVKMKEKGDIPEGYSVSREKKERFSLILESASTNQTSMYLCASSTTTVQAAPQYFGPGTRLTVL.

This chain links TRBV27 with TRBJ2-1; D may be TRBD1 (6 bases). This CDR3 contains 13 residues. Germline CDR1 reads MNHEY; CDR2 reads SMNVEV (reference sequence). Trimming took 3 bases from V and 5 from J, leaving 8 bases between them. CDR3 sequence: CASSFSGDNEQFF. For the CDR3, the DNA is TGTGCCAGCAGTTTCTCAGGGGACAATGAGCAGTTCTTC.

This rearrangement joins TRBV5-6 to TRBJ1-5; a possible D gene is TRBD1 (6 bases). The V and J ends lost 1 base and 3 bases respectively, with 11 bases between them. The CDR3 covers 15 residues. The germline gives CDR1 SGHDT, CDR2 YYEEEE. CDR3 nucleotides: TGTGCCAGCAGCTTGAACAGGGTAGTCAATCAGCCCCAGCATTTT. Its translation is CASSLNRVVNQPQHF.

This clone was observed a few times. CDR3 coding DNA: TGTGCCAGCTCACCAGACAGATCCGAAAAACTGTTTTTT. Its translation is CASSPDRSEKLFF. The rearrangement joins TRBV18 to TRBJ1-4; perhaps TRBD1 as D (5 bases). The CDR3 loop spans 13 amino acids. Deletions cut 2 bases from V and 8 bases from J, with 9 bases between. The germline V gene has CDR1 KGHSH and CDR2 LQKENI.

This chain links TRBV6-5 with TRBJ2-1; TRBD1 matches at 8 bases. V was clipped by 6 bases and J by 4 bases; unmatched bases: 5. The germline V gene encodes CDR1 MNHEY and CDR2 SVGAGI. The CDR3 is 14 residues long. The CDR3 region is CASRKNRGYNEQFF. The CDR3, as DNA: TGTGCCAGCAGGAAAAACAGGGGGTACAATGAGCAGTTCTTC.

V is TRBV6-1 and J is TRBJ1-3, with 7 bases lining up with TRBD1. There are 15 residues in the CDR3. The junction had 10 bases not matched to a gene; V was cut back by 3 bases and J by 8 bases. The germline V gene has CDR1 MNHNS and CDR2 SASEGT. The CDR3, as DNA: TGTGCCAGCAGTGACCGGACAGGATTACGGGACACCATATATTTT. Translated, it gives CASSDRTGLRDTIYF.

This chain links TRBV19 with TRBJ1-5; 9 positions match TRBD1. Germline CDR1 reads LNHDA; CDR2 reads SQIVND (reference sequence). The CDR3 has 19 amino acids. V was pared by 4 bases and J by 1 base, with 14 bases of the junction left unmatched. CDR3 nucleotides: TGTGCCAGTAGTACTTACGCTGGGACAGGGTCGGCAAGCAATCAGCCCCAGCATTTT. It specifies CASSTYAGTGSASNQPQHF.

The chain uses TRBV9 and TRBJ2-7; TRBD1 matches at 7 bases. Trimming took 0 bases from V and 5 from J; bases not matched to a gene: 8. The CDR3 is 15 amino acids. Germline loops: CDR1 SGDLS, CDR2 YYNGEE. The CDR3 spells CASSVEGRGKDEQYF. CDR3 DNA sequence: TGTGCCAGCAGCGTAGAAGGCAGGGGGAAGGACGAGCAGTACTTC.

The V gene is TRBV5-1, the J gene TRBJ1-2, with 7 bases matching TRBD1. The CDR3 is 17 residues long. The J segment lost 4 bases and the V segment lost 4 bases, leaving 16 bases of the junction unmatched. CDR1 SGHRS and CDR2 YFSETQ come from the germline V gene. CDR3 amino acids: CASSPSGTEVDSYGYTF. DNA of the CDR3: TGCGCCAGCAGCCCATCGGGGACAGAAGTAGATAGCTATGGCTACACCTTC.

The rearrangement uses TRBV2 and TRBJ2-1; tentative D call: TRBD2 (5 bases). Germline-derived CDR1 and CDR2 are SNHLY and FYNNEI. The CDR3 spans 13 residues. V lost 6 bases, J lost 4 bases, and 10 bases lay in between. The CDR3 DNA follows: TGTGCCAGCAGGCTTGGAGGTTACAATGAGCAGTTCTTC. It is translated as CASRLGGYNEQFF.

The table lists this clone with many counts. V usage is TRBV30 and J usage is TRBJ1-1; possibly TRBD1 for D (6 bases). This CDR3 contains 12 residues. V lost 5 bases to trimming and J lost 8 bases, with 15 bases between them. Germline lookup yields CDR1 GTSNPN and CDR2 SVGIG (reference sequence). CDR3 nucleotides: TGTGCCTGGGGAACAACTGGGACAGAAGCTTTCTTT. Encoded protein: CAWGTTGTEAFF.

The chain uses TRBV7-3 and TRBJ2-3; no definite D call. CDR3 length equals 14 residues. V was pared by 0 bases and J by 4 bases, with 8 bases between. The germline CDR1 and CDR2 sequences are SGHTA and FQGTGA. The CDR3 spells CASSLTLSSDTQYF. CDR3 in DNA: TGTGCCAGCAGCTTAACCCTTAGCTCAGATACGCAGTATTTT.

V and J are TRBV28 and TRBJ2-5; 15 nucleotides align to TRBD2. The germline V gene encodes CDR1 MDHEN and CDR2 SYDVKM. The CDR3 has 15 amino acids. After removal of 5 bases from V and 6 bases from J, the junction contained 4 bases not matched to a gene. CDR3 nucleotides: TGTGCCAGCAGTCCTGGGACTAGCGGGAGGAAGACCCAGTACTTC. This translates into CASSPGTSGRKTQYF.

The chain couples TRBV19 to TRBJ2-7, with D possibly matching TRBD1 (6 bases). Deletions cut 3 bases from V and 1 base from J, with 13 bases between. CDR3 size: 15 residues. The germline V gene encodes CDR1 LNHDA and CDR2 SQIVND (reference sequence). As DNA, the CDR3 is TGTGCCAGTAGTATCCCGCGAGGACAGTCCTACGAGCAGTACTTC. Residues: CASSIPRGQSYEQYF.

This clone showed up just a few times. CDR3 sequence (DNA): TGTGCCAGCAGCGCCCACAGTAATAGCAATCAGCCCCAGCATTTT. Its protein product is CASSAHSNSNQPQHF. This chain joins TRBV2 and TRBJ1-5; D gene unclear. Trimming took off 6 bases at V and 0 bases at J, with 12 bases between the two ends. CDR1 is SNHLY, CDR2 FYNNEI, per germline. This CDR3 comprises 15 residues.

The count of this clone is one. The chain links TRBV3-1 (or the pseudogene TRBV3-2) to TRBJ2-1; D not certain. Germline V lookup: CDR1 LGHDT, CDR2 YNNKEL (reference sequence). The V and J ends lost 6 bases and 5 bases respectively, with 11 bases between them. This CDR3 region has 13 residues. The CDR3 DNA reads as TGTGCCAGCAGTCCCAGCGTAAACAATGAGCAGTTCTTC. Its protein is CASSPSVNNEQFF.

The gene calls are TRBV10-3 and TRBJ2-7, with TRBD2 identical over 7 bases. V dropped 4 bases and J dropped 2; count of bases not matched to a gene: 2. Per the germline V gene, CDR1 is ENHRY and CDR2 is SYGVKD. CDR3 length equals 13 residues. The CDR3 sequence is CAISGEGPYEQYF. The CDR3 DNA reads TGTGCCATCAGTGGGGAGGGCCCCTACGAGCAGTACTTC.

The chain uses TRBV28 and TRBJ1-5; 8 bases are a match to TRBD1. Trimming took 5 bases from V and 6 from J; bases not matched to a gene: 9. CDR1 MDHEN and CDR2 SYDVKM come from the germline V gene. This CDR3 comprises 15 residues. DNA of the CDR3: TGTGCCAGCAGTACCGCCGGGACAGGATTTCAGCCCCAGCATTTT. Its translation is CASSTAGTGFQPQHF.

V gene TRBV27 combines with J gene TRBJ2-7; 10 bases match TRBD2. Per the germline V gene, CDR1 is MNHEY and CDR2 is SMNVEV (reference sequence). The CDR3 consists of 16 residues. V lost 5 bases and J lost 2; bases outside the gene matches: 9. CDR3 coding DNA: TGTGCCAGCAGTACCCTTAGCGGGAGGATGACCTACGAGCAGTACTTC. Translation: CASSTLSGRMTYEQYF.

A single count supports this clone. The chain has TRBV6-6 and TRBJ2-7; 10 positions match TRBD1. The V gene end was trimmed by 8 bases and the J gene end by 1 base; junction bases not matched to a gene: 5. Germline lookup yields CDR1 MNHNY and CDR2 SVGAGI (reference sequence). There are 14 residues in the CDR3. CDR3 coding DNA: TGTGCCAGCTACCCGGGACAGGGGTCCTACGAGCAGTACTTC. Its translation: CASYPGQGSYEQYF.

This clone was observed a handful of times. In DNA form, the CDR3 reads TGCGCCAGCAGCCTCACGGGACTAGCAGTCGGGTATGAGCAGTTCTTC. It is translated as CASSLTGLAVGYEQFF. The chain joins TRBV5-1 to TRBJ2-1; TRBD2 agrees at 9 bases. V shed 4 bases, J shed 8 bases, and the junction held 13 bases outside the gene matches. The CDR3 extends over 16 amino acids. Germline values: CDR1 SGHRS, CDR2 YFSETQ.

This rearrangement joins TRBV4-2 to TRBJ2-7; 8 bases agree with TRBD1. The CDR3 runs to 15 residues. V trimming: 4 bases; J trimming: 6 bases; junction bases outside the gene matches: 11. The V gene's germline CDR1 is LGHNA and CDR2 YNFKEQ. In DNA, the CDR3 is TGTGCCAGCAGCCTATCCAGGGGGCAAGGGGGCGAGCAGTACTTC. It specifies CASSLSRGQGGEQYF.

The V and J genes are TRBV2 and TRBJ1-5; possible D gene TRBD1, 6 bases. The V end was cut by 6 bases, the J end by 5 bases, with 17 bases between. The CDR3 sequence is 15 residues long. Looked up from germline, CDR1 is SNHLY and CDR2 is FYNNEI. The CDR3 DNA reads TGTGCCAGCAGGGGCCCCCCAGGGGCCGATCAGCCCCAGCATTTT. Protein product: CASRGPPGADQPQHF.